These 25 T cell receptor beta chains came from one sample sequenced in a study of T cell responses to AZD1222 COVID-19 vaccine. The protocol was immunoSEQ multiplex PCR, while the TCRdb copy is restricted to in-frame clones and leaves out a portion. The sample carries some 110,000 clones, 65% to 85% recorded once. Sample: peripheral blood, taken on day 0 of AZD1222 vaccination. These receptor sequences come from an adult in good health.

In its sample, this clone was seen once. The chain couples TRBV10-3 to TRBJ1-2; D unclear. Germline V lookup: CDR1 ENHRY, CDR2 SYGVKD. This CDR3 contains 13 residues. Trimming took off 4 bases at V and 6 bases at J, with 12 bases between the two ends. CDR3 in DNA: TGTGCCATCAGTGGTCAGCCGTCCGATGGCTACACCTTC. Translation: CAISGQPSDGYTF.

The CDR3 DNA reads TGTGCCAGCAGTGCGGGACTAGAGAATGAGCAGTTCTTC. Translation: CASSAGLENEQFF. The chain carries TRBV27 and TRBJ2-1, with 8 bases matching TRBD2. CDR1 and CDR2 (germline): MNHEY, SMNVEV (reference sequence). The CDR3 is made up of 13 amino acids. Losses at the gene ends were 5 bases for V and 7 bases for J; bases not matched to a gene: 4.

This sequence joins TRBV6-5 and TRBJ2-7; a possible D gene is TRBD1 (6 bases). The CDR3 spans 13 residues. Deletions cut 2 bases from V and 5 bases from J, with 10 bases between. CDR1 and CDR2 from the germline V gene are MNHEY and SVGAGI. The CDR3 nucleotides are TGTGCCAGCAGTTACCCAGGGGCCCACGAGCAGTACTTC. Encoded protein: CASSYPGAHEQYF.

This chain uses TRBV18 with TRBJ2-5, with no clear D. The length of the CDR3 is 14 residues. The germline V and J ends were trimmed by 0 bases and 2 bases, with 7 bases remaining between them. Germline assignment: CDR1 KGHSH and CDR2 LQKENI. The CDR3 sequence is CASSPPHGQETQYF. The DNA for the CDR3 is TGTGCCAGCTCACCACCTCACGGACAAGAGACCCAGTACTTC.

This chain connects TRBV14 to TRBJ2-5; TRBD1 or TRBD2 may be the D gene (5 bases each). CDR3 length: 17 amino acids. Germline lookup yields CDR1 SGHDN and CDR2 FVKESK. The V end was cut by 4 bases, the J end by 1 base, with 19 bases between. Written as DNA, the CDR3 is TGTGCCAGCAGCCGCCTGCGGAAGGGACGGCCCCAAGAGACCCAGTACTTC. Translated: CASSRLRKGRPQETQYF.

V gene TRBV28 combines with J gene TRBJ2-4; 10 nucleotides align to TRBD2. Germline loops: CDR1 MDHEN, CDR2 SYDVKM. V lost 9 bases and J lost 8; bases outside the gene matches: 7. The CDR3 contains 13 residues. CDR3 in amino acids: CASREREGDIQYF. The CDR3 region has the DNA TGTGCCAGTAGGGAGCGGGAGGGAGACATTCAGTACTTC.

CDR3 sequence reads: CASSVYLAGRRNEQFF. DNA for the CDR3: TGTGCCAGTAGTGTCTACCTAGCGGGGAGAAGGAATGAGCAGTTCTTC. The V gene is TRBV19, the J gene TRBJ2-1; 9 bases are a match to TRBD2. Germline assignment: CDR1 LNHDA and CDR2 SQIVND (reference sequence). CDR3 length: 16 amino acids. V dropped 5 bases and J dropped 7; count of bases not matched to a gene: 12.

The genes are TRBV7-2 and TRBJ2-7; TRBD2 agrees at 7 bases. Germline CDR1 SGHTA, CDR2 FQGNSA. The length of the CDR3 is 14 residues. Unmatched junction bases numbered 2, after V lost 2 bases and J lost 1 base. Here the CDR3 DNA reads TGTGCCAGCAGCTTACTAGCGGAATCCTACGAGCAGTACTTC. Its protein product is CASSLLAESYEQYF.

The CDR3 loop reads CSADLAYEQYF. Here the CDR3 DNA reads TGCAGTGCAGATCTGGCCTACGAGCAGTACTTC. The chain has TRBV20-1 and TRBJ2-7; D gene uncertain. Germline loops: CDR1 DFQATT, CDR2 SNEGSKA (reference sequence). The length of the CDR3 is 11 residues. The V and J ends lost 6 bases and 2 bases respectively, with 8 bases between them.

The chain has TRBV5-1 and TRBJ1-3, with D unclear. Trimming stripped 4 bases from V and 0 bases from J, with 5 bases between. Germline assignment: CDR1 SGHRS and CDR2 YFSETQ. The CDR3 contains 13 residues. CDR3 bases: TGCGCCAGCAGCCCAACCTCTGGAAACACCATATATTTT. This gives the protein CASSPTSGNTIYF. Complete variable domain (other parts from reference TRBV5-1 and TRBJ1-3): KAGVTQTPRYLIKTRGQQVTLSCSPISGHRSVSWYQQTPGQGLQFLFEYFSETQRNKGNFPGRFSGRQFSNSRSEMNVSTLELGDSALYLCASSPTSGNTIYFGEGSWLTVV.

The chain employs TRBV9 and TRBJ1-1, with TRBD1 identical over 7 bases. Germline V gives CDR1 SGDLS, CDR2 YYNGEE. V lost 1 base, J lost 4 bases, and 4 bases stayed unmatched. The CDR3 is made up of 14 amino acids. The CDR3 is CASSVIPGGTEAFF. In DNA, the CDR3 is TGTGCCAGCAGCGTAATTCCAGGGGGCACTGAAGCTTTCTTT. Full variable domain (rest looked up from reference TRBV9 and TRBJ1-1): DSGVTQTPKHLITATGQRVTLRCSPRSGDLSVYWYQQSLDQGLQFLIQYYNGEERAKGNILERFSAQQFPDLHSELNLSSLELGDSALYFCASSVIPGGTEAFFGQGTRLTVV.

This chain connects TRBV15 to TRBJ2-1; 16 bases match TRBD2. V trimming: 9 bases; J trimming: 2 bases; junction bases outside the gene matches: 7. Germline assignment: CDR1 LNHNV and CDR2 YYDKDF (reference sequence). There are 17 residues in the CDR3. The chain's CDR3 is CATRGLAGGPTYNEQFF. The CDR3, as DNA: TGTGCCACTAGGGGACTAGCGGGAGGGCCGACCTACAATGAGCAGTTCTTC.

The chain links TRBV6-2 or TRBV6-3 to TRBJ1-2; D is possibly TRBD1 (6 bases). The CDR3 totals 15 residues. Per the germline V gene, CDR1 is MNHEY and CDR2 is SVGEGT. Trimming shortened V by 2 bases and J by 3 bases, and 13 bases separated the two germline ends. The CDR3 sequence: CASSYPGAGDYGYTF. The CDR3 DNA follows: TGTGCCAGCAGTTACCCAGGGGCGGGGGACTATGGCTACACCTTC.

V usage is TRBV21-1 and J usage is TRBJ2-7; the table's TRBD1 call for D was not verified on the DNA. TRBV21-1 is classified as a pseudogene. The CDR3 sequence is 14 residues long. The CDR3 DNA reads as TGTGCCAGCAGCAATCGGACAGGGGGTGACGAGCAGTACTTC. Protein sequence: CASSNRTGGDEQYF.

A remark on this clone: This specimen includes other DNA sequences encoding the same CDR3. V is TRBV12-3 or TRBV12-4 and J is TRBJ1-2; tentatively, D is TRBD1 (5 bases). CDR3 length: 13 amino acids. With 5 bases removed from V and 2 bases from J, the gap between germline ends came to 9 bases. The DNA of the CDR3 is TGTGCCAGCAGTCTCAGGGTAAACTATGGCTACACCTTC. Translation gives CASSLRVNYGYTF.

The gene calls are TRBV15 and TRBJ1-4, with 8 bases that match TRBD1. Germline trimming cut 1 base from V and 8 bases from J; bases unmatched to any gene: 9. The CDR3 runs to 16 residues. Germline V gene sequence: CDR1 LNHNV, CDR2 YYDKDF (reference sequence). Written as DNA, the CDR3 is TGTGCCACCAGCAGAGTACGTTCGGGACAGGCAGAAAAACTGTTTTTT. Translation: CATSRVRSGQAEKLFF.

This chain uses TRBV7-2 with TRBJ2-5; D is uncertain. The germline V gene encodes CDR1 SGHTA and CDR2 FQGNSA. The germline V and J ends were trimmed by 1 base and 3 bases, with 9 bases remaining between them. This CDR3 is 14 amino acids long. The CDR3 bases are TGTGCCAGCAGCTTAGAGGTCATTGAAGAGACCCAGTACTTC. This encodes CASSLEVIEETQYF.

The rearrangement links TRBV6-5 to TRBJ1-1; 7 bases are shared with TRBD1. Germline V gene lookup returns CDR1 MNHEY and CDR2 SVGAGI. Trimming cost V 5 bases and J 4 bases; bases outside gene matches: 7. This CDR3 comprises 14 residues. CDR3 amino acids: CASSTTGRTTEAFF. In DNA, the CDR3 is TGTGCCAGCAGTACGACAGGGAGAACCACTGAAGCTTTCTTT.

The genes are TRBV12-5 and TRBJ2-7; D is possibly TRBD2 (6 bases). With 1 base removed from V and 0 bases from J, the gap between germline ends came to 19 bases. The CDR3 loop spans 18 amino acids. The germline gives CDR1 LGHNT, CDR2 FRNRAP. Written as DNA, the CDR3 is TGTGCTAGTGGTTTGGCAACCTCCGGGACTGCGAGCTCCTACGAGCAGTACTTC. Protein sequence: CASGLATSGTASSYEQYF.

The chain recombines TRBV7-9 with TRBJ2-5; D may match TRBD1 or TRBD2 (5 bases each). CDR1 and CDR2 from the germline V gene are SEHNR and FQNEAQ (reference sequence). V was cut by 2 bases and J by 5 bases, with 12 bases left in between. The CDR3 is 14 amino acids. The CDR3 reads CASSLSSGTETQYF. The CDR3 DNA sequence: TGTGCCAGCAGCTTATCCTCCGGGACGGAGACCCAGTACTTC.

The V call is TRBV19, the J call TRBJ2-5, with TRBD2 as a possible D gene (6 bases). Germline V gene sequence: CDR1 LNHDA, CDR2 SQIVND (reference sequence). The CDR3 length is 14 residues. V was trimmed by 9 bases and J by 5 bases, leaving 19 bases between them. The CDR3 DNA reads TGTGCCAGAACCCCGGCCGGGGGTGGCGAGACCCAGTACTTC. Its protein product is CARTPAGGGETQYF.

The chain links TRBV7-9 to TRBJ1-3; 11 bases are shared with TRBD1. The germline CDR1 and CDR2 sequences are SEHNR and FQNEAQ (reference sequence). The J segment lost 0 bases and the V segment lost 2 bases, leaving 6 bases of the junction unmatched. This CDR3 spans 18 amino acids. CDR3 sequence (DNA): TGTGCCAGCAGCTTAACCTTCGGGACAGGGGGCTCTGGAAACACCATATATTTT. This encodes CASSLTFGTGGSGNTIYF.

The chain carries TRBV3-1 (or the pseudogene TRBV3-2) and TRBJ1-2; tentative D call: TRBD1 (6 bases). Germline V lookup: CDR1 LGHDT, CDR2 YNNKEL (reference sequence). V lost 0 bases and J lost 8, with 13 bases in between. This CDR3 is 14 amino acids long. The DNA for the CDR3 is TGTGCCAGCAGCCAAGATTTTTCCAGGGGCGGCTACACCTTC. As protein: CASSQDFSRGGYTF.

The CDR3 sequence is CASRAPGVHTIYF. Written as DNA, the CDR3 is TGTGCCAGCAGGGCCCCCGGGGTGCACACCATATATTTT. The chain uses TRBV12-3 or TRBV12-4 and TRBJ1-3; no firm D call. Trimming shortened V by 6 bases and J by 8 bases, and 14 bases separated the two germline ends. CDR3 length: 13 residues.

This chain's CDR3 is CASSQRSRQSSSYNSPLHF. As DNA, the CDR3 is TGTGCCAGCAGCCAACGTTCCAGACAGTCTAGCTCCTATAATTCACCCCTCCACTTT. The chain joins TRBV5-5 to TRBJ1-6; D is perhaps TRBD1 (5 bases). CDR3 length: 19 amino acids. Germline V gene data show CDR1 as SGHKS and CDR2 as YYEKEE (reference sequence). V was pared by 4 bases and J by 0 bases, with 20 bases between.